These 32 T cell receptor beta chains were all obtained from the same sample, sequenced in a study of T cells in Graves' hyperthyroidism and ophthalmopathy. TCR beta CDR3 sequences were amplified from RNA transcripts. HTBI primers were the set used in a first-round RT-PCR of the TCR CDR3. TCRdb reanalysed the multiplex PCR reads using MiXCR and keeps one entry per CDR3 protein. This table holds under 300,000 distinct CDR3 sequences, roughly 15% found once. The sequenced sample was blood. These receptors were obtained from a woman aged 25 to 39 with Graves' hyperthyroidism that later progressed to Graves' ophthalmopathy.

The chain carries TRBV9 and TRBJ1-4; maybe TRBD1 (6 bases). CDR1 is SGDLS, CDR2 YYNGEE, per germline. The CDR3 runs 16 residues. Trimming stripped 1 base from V and 7 bases from J, with 17 bases between. Here the CDR3 DNA reads TGTGCCAGCAGCGTAAGGCCAACGAAAGGGGGTGAAAAACTGTTTTTT. Encoded protein: CASSVRPTKGGEKLFF.

The gene calls are TRBV20-1 and TRBJ2-1, with D possibly being TRBD2 (6 bases). Germline CDR1 and CDR2: DFQATT and SNEGSKA (reference sequence). The CDR3 totals 13 residues. Trimming took off 3 bases at V and 7 bases at J, with 13 bases between the two ends. The CDR3 bases are TGCAGTGCTAGGCGGAGGGCAGAAAATGAGCAGTTCTTC. As protein: CSARRRAENEQFF.

Ten or more counts support this clonotype. J is TRBJ2-2 and V is TRBV5-6, with a tentative D call TRBD1 (6 bases). The CDR3 has 14 residues. Germline CDR1 SGHDT, CDR2 YYEEEE. V lost 5 bases and J lost 0, with 8 bases in between. The DNA of the CDR3 is TGTGCCAGCAGTCAGGGGCCGAACACCGGGGAGCTGTTTTTT. Translation gives CASSQGPNTGELFF.

Ten or more counts support this clonotype. This sequence joins TRBV6-2 or TRBV6-3 and TRBJ2-7; 7 nucleotides match TRBD1. Germline CDR1 MNHEY, CDR2 SVGEGT. The CDR3 extends over 14 amino acids. After removal of 8 bases from V and 2 bases from J, the junction contained 9 bases not matched to a gene. The CDR3: CASRTGGFPYEQYF. As DNA, the CDR3 is TGTGCCAGCCGGACAGGCGGTTTCCCCTACGAGCAGTACTTC.

This clonotype was seen ten or more times. The chain has TRBV29-1 and TRBJ2-3; a weak D match, TRBD2 (5 bases). Germline-derived CDR1 and CDR2 are SQVTM and ANQGSEA. V dropped 2 bases and J dropped 4 bases, with 7 bases sitting between them. The CDR3 totals 12 residues. CDR3 DNA: TGCAGCGTTGAAATGGGAGCAGATACGCAGTATTTT. It yields the protein CSVEMGADTQYF.

This clonotype was picked up many times. This sequence joins TRBV7-3 and TRBJ2-3; D possibly corresponds to TRBD1 (5 bases). V was trimmed by 4 bases and J by 5 bases, leaving 10 bases between them. The CDR3 has 13 amino acids. Germline lookup yields CDR1 SGHTA and CDR2 FQGTGA. The CDR3 sequence is CASSYQGKDTQYF. The CDR3 DNA reads TGTGCCAGCAGCTACCAGGGTAAAGATACGCAGTATTTT.

The chain links TRBV10-3 to TRBJ1-5; no firm D call. Germline V gene sequence: CDR1 ENHRY, CDR2 SYGVKD. With 2 bases removed from V and 3 bases from J, the gap between germline ends came to 11 bases. This CDR3 is built from 15 residues. CDR3 sequence (DNA): TGTGCCATCAGTGAGACGGCAGACCTCAATCAGCCCCAGCATTTT. Translated, it gives CAISETADLNQPQHF.

This clonotype occurred many times. This chain uses TRBV20-1 with TRBJ1-2; unclear D gene. The CDR3 is 13 amino acids. The V end lost 8 bases, the J end lost 6 bases, and 19 bases lay between the germline ends. The germline CDR1 and CDR2 sequences are DFQATT and SNEGSKA (reference sequence). CDR3 in amino acids: CSPLDIRTNGYTF. The CDR3 coding sequence is TGCAGTCCGCTAGACATCCGAACCAATGGCTACACCTTC.

This clonotype was found many times. This sequence joins TRBV27 and TRBJ1-1, with 8 bases lining up with TRBD1. The CDR3 totals 15 residues. Trimming took 10 bases from V and 5 from J; bases not matched to a gene: 15. CDR1 MNHEY and CDR2 SMNVEV come from the germline V gene (reference sequence). In DNA form, the CDR3 reads TGTGCCACCCTGAGGACAGGGCATTTAGGAACTGAAGCTTTCTTT. This encodes CATLRTGHLGTEAFF.

Many counts were recorded for this clonotype. The rearrangement joins TRBV3-1 to TRBJ2-4, with D perhaps TRBD2 (5 bases). Trimming removed 1 base at V and 1 base at J, with 5 bases between. The CDR3 sequence is 14 residues long. The germline V gene has CDR1 LGHDT and CDR2 YNNKEL (reference sequence). CDR3 sequence reads: CASSQGEAKNIQYF. Written as DNA, the CDR3 is TGTGCCAGCAGCCAAGGGGAGGCCAAAAACATTCAGTACTTC.

This clonotype was recorded at least ten times. The chain combines TRBV30 with TRBJ2-7; tentative D call: TRBD2 (5 bases). The CDR3 is 17 residues long. The V end was cut by 0 bases, the J end by 0 bases, with 18 bases between. Germline V lookup: CDR1 GTSNPN, CDR2 SVGIG (reference sequence). The CDR3 loop reads CAWSVRSRAGPSYEQYF. In DNA form, the CDR3 reads TGTGCCTGGAGTGTAAGATCTCGGGCGGGTCCCTCCTACGAGCAGTACTTC.

J is TRBJ2-2 and V is TRBV27; D ambiguous. Germline-derived CDR1 and CDR2 are MNHEY and SMNVEV (reference sequence). V lost 8 bases to trimming and J lost 3 bases, with 16 bases between them. The CDR3 runs 15 residues. The DNA of the CDR3 is TGTGCCAGCGCAGAAGGCCCTTTGGACACCGGGGAGCTGTTTTTT. This gives the protein CASAEGPLDTGELFF.

This clonotype was seen more than once but under ten times. The gene calls are TRBV6-6 and TRBJ2-4, with D perhaps matching TRBD1 (5 bases). The germline V gene has CDR1 MNHNY and CDR2 SVGAGI (reference sequence). The CDR3 totals 16 residues. Trimming pared 1 base from V and 0 bases from J, leaving 10 bases between. CDR3 region: CASSYLDSSAKNIQYF. The CDR3 DNA reads TGTGCCAGCAGTTACTTAGACAGTTCAGCCAAAAACATTCAGTACTTC.

This clonotype was recorded a few times. This chain connects TRBV4-1 to TRBJ2-3; D remains ambiguous. V gave up 1 base and J gave up 5 bases, with 10 bases separating them. This CDR3 has 14 residues. CDR1 and CDR2 (germline): MGHRA, YSYEKL. The CDR3 DNA reads as TGCGCCAGCAGCCAAGGGATCCCCCAAGATACGCAGTATTTT. Its translation: CASSQGIPQDTQYF.

This clonotype was recorded at least ten times. The chain employs TRBV12-3 or TRBV12-4 and TRBJ2-3, with D perhaps TRBD2 (5 bases). Between the trimmed V and J ends, which lost 2 bases and 0 bases, there was a span of 6 bases. The CDR3 is 14 residues long. The DNA for the CDR3 is TGTGCCAGCAGTTTATGGACTAGCACAGATACGCAGTATTTT. Its protein product is CASSLWTSTDTQYF.

This clonotype came up many times. J is TRBJ2-7 and V is TRBV7-2, with 12 bases identical to TRBD1. J lost 2 bases, V lost 5 bases, and 4 bases had no gene match. Germline loops: CDR1 SGHTA, CDR2 FQGNSA. The CDR3 length is 15 residues. The DNA of the CDR3 is TGTGCCAGCAGCCGGGACAGGGGGCATCCCTACGAGCAGTACTTC. Translation gives CASSRDRGHPYEQYF.

This clonotype was seen many times. This chain links TRBV7-9 with TRBJ1-6, with 8 bases that match TRBD1. From germline, CDR1 is SEHNR and CDR2 FQNEAQ (reference sequence). The CDR3 is made up of 16 amino acids. V was clipped by 5 bases and J by 11 bases; unmatched bases: 14. CDR3 in DNA: TGTGCCAGCAGCCCCCGGGACAGGTCGCTAGAAGCACCCCTCCACTTT. This encodes CASSPRDRSLEAPLHF.

This clonotype appeared many times. This sequence joins TRBV7-9 and TRBJ2-7; D may be TRBD1 (6 bases). The CDR3 spans 15 residues. V dropped 5 bases and J dropped 3 bases, with 17 bases sitting between them. Germline V gene data show CDR1 as SEHNR and CDR2 as FQNEAQ (reference sequence). CDR3 loop: CASSSTGTSIYEQYF. CDR3 nucleotides: TGTGCCAGCAGCAGCACCGGGACATCTATCTACGAGCAGTACTTC.

This clonotype was seen a handful of times. J is TRBJ2-5 and V is TRBV20-1; D is possibly TRBD1 or TRBD2 (5 bases each). V was pared by 3 bases and J by 6 bases, with 35 bases between. Germline-derived CDR1 and CDR2 are DFQATT and SNEGSKA (reference sequence). The CDR3 is made up of 20 amino acids. This CDR3 is CSASSASSLEGLGSGKTQYF. The CDR3 DNA reads as TGCAGTGCTAGTAGTGCCAGCAGTTTAGAGGGGCTGGGGAGTGGGAAGACCCAGTACTTC.

This clonotype has ten or more counts. This sequence joins TRBV7-9 and TRBJ1-4; the D is unclear. V lost 8 bases, J lost 8 bases, and 9 bases lay in between. This CDR3 is 11 amino acids long. Germline CDR1 and CDR2: SEHNR and FQNEAQ (reference sequence). In nucleotides, the CDR3 is TGTGCCAGCGAGTTTCAGGAAAAACTGTTTTTT. Translated: CASEFQEKLFF.

This clonotype was seen repeatedly, ten times or more. This rearrangement joins TRBV28 to TRBJ2-1; 16 bases line up with TRBD2. The CDR3 totals 16 residues. J gave up 9 bases and V 5 bases, and 7 bases lay outside the gene matches. Germline V gene lookup returns CDR1 MDHEN and CDR2 SYDVKM. CDR3 protein: CASSATGTSGRAEQFF. The CDR3 nucleotides are TGTGCCAGCAGTGCGACCGGGACTAGCGGGAGGGCTGAGCAGTTCTTC.

This clonotype showed up many times. This chain links TRBV7-2 with TRBJ2-3; TRBD2 matches at 7 bases. Germline assignment: CDR1 SGHTA and CDR2 FQGNSA. The CDR3 runs to 15 residues. The ends lost 4 bases at V and 4 bases at J; junction bases unmatched: 8. CDR3 amino acids: CASSSPGLWADTQYF. The CDR3 nucleotides are TGTGCCAGCAGCTCCCCGGGACTATGGGCAGATACGCAGTATTTT.

This clonotype was found many times. The J gene is TRBJ2-7, the V gene TRBV6-1; a weak D match, TRBD1 (5 bases). This CDR3 region has 16 residues. Trimming shortened V by 5 bases and J by 4 bases, and 21 bases separated the two germline ends. CDR1 is MNHNS, CDR2 SASEGT, per germline. CDR3 protein: CASSRQFGPVGYEQYF. DNA for the CDR3: TGTGCCAGCAGTAGACAGTTTGGGCCGGTTGGTTACGAGCAGTACTTC.

In this sample, this clonotype turned up many times. The V and J genes are TRBV24-1 and TRBJ2-1; the D gene is possibly TRBD2 (5 bases). The germline V and J ends were trimmed by 0 bases and 6 bases, with 11 bases remaining between them. The CDR3 is 15 residues long. Germline V gives CDR1 KGHDR, CDR2 SFDVKD. Here the CDR3 DNA reads TGTGCCACCAGTGATTTGACCGGGGTTGTCAATGAGCAGTTCTTC. It translates to CATSDLTGVVNEQFF.

This clonotype has ten or more counts. The chain links TRBV2 to TRBJ1-1; D call uncertain. Germline V lookup: CDR1 SNHLY, CDR2 FYNNEI. The V end was cut by 3 bases, the J end by 4 bases, with 12 bases between. This CDR3 comprises 14 residues. CDR3 protein: CASSEVEGLTEAFF. CDR3 nucleotide sequence: TGTGCCAGCAGTGAGGTGGAGGGTCTCACTGAAGCTTTCTTT.

In its sample, this clonotype was seen many times. The chain links TRBV28 to TRBJ2-5; D unclear. The V and J ends lost 6 bases and 0 bases respectively, with 8 bases between them. Germline values: CDR1 MDHEN, CDR2 SYDVKM. The CDR3 is made up of 13 amino acids. DNA for the CDR3: TGTGCCAGCAGAGTCGACAACCAAGAGACCCAGTACTTC. It specifies CASRVDNQETQYF.

This clonotype was seen repeatedly, ten times or more. This chain links TRBV20-1 with TRBJ1-5, with D perhaps TRBD1 (5 bases). Deletions cut 1 base from V and 4 bases from J, with 14 bases between. CDR1 DFQATT and CDR2 SNEGSKA come from the germline V gene (reference sequence). This CDR3 spans 15 amino acids. CDR3 residues: CSARAQGTLNQPQHF. CDR3 DNA: TGCAGTGCTAGAGCGCAGGGAACTTTGAATCAGCCCCAGCATTTT.

The J gene is TRBJ1-5, the V gene TRBV10-3; D ambiguous. Trimming stripped 3 bases from V and 0 bases from J, with 9 bases between. The CDR3 is made up of 15 amino acids. Per the germline V gene, CDR1 is ENHRY and CDR2 is SYGVKD. The CDR3 here is CAISDEENSNQPQHF. The CDR3 DNA sequence: TGTGCCATCAGTGATGAAGAAAATAGCAATCAGCCCCAGCATTTT.

This clonotype has at least ten counts. The chain employs TRBV7-2 and TRBJ1-5, with a weak D call TRBD1 (5 bases). This CDR3 region has 15 residues. V lost 6 bases and J 7 bases, leaving 19 bases between the germline ends. Germline V lookup: CDR1 SGHTA, CDR2 FQGNSA. CDR3 nucleotide sequence: TGTGCCAGCAGTCCAGGGTTCGTCGGAAGGCAGCCCCAGCATTTT. It specifies CASSPGFVGRQPQHF.

V and J are TRBV12-3 or TRBV12-4 and TRBJ1-4; D call uncertain. The CDR3 length is 16 residues. Trimming took 3 bases from V and 8 from J, leaving 19 bases between them. The CDR3 spells CASSLLFFGGREKLFF. The CDR3 DNA reads as TGTGCCAGCAGTTTGTTATTTTTCGGAGGTAGGGAAAAACTGTTTTTT.

This clonotype was recorded many times. CDR3 amino acids: CASNQGRYEQYF. CDR3 sequence (DNA): TGTGCCAGCAACCAGGGACGCTACGAGCAGTACTTC. V gene TRBV28 combines with J gene TRBJ2-7; D may be TRBD1 or TRBD2 (5 bases each). This CDR3 has 12 amino acids. Germline V gene lookup returns CDR1 MDHEN and CDR2 SYDVKM. Trimming left V 7 bases short and J 3 bases short, with 10 bases between.

The CDR3 DNA reads TGTGCCAGCAGCCGCCCAGAGAAGGGGACTGAAGCTTTCTTT. Translated, it gives CASSRPEKGTEAFF. The chain uses TRBV5-8 and TRBJ1-1; possible D gene TRBD1, 5 bases. The CDR3 runs 14 residues. Germline values: CDR1 SGHTS, CDR2 YDEGEE. Trimming took 4 bases from V and 5 from J, leaving 15 bases between them.